This record looks at one TCR beta chain sequence and its context. Its specificity is unknown. This may be a read error: a much more frequent sequence differs by one nucleotide. Because the CDR3 is missing its conserved closing phenylalanine or tryptophan, this is likely a read error. TCRdb re-called the PCR reads through MiXCR, storing one row per CDR3 protein. The sample lists 60,000 to 70,000 distinct CDR3 sequences, under 20% occurring once. The germline CDR1 and CDR2 sequences are SGHVS and FNYEAQ. The V and J ends lost 5 bases and 4 bases, in that order; junction bases with no gene match: 16. This CDR3 is 17 amino acids long. These data belong to a study of molecular identifiers for immune sequencing clone quantification. Findings of the study overall: Jurkat TCR RNA from one cell was spiked into about 1 million naive cells, and it was reportedly detectable there. Over 97% of effector molecules, but under 1% in naive cells, were held by clones with more than 20 RNA copies. Because of identical TCR molecules sharing a barcode, sizes of highly expanded clones could be underestimated.

The receptor was derived from a human donor in good health. Some libraries in this study had Jurkat cell RNA spiked in. The sample consisted of naive CD8+ T cells from blood, with Jurkat cell RNA spiked in. Indicated subset: FACS-sorted CD8+CD4-CCR7+CD45RA+ naive T cells. The chain joins TRBV7-6 to TRBJ2-7; 8 bases line up with TRBD2. The chain's CDR3 is CASSRDPRSGSYYEQYL. In DNA, the CDR3 is TGTGCCAGCAGCCGTGACCCAAGAAGCGGGAGTTATTACGAGCAGTACCTC.